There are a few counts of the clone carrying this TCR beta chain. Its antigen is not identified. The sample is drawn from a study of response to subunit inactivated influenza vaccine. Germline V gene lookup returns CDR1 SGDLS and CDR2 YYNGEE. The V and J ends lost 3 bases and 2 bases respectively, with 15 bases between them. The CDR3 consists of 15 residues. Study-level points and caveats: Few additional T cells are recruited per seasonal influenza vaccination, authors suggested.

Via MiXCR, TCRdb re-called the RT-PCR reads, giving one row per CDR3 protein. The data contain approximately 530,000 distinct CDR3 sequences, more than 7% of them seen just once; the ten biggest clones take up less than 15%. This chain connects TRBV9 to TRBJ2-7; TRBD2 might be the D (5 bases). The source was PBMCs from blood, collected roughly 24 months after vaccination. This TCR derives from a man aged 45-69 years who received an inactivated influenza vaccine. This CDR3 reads CASSAAPGKTYEQYF. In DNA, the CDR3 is TGTGCCAGCAGCGCGGCCCCGGGGAAAACCTACGAGCAGTACTTC.